These 21 T cell receptor beta chains came from one sample sequenced in a study of blood T cell repertoires in COVID-19. Repertoires were generated with immunoSEQ multiplex PCR, while TCRdb's copy carries only in-frame clones and drops some. Here the sample spans approximately 350,000 clones, approximately 88% being singletons. Sequencing input: peripheral blood. Receptor source: a woman under 40 with COVID-19, enrolled during active disease.

This sequence joins TRBV28 and TRBJ2-2; D gene uncertain. V lost 3 bases, J lost 6 bases, and 8 bases lay in between. The CDR3 has 13 amino acids. Per the germline V gene, CDR1 is MDHEN and CDR2 is SYDVKM. CDR3 sequence: CASSFQFPGELFF. DNA of the CDR3: TGTGCCAGCAGTTTTCAGTTCCCCGGGGAGCTGTTTTTT.

For the CDR3, the DNA is TGTGCCATCAGTGAGTCGTCGGCTAGCGGGGTGTCTAGCACAGATACGCAGTATTTT. It codes for CAISESSASGVSSTDTQYF. The chain joins TRBV10-3 to TRBJ2-3; TRBD2 agrees at 9 bases. CDR1 is ENHRY, CDR2 SYGVKD, per germline. V trimming: 0 bases; J trimming: 0 bases; junction bases outside the gene matches: 10. The CDR3 consists of 19 residues.

V usage is TRBV5-1 and J usage is TRBJ2-7, with 8 bases fitting TRBD2. From germline, CDR1 is SGHRS and CDR2 YFSETQ. V lost 0 bases and J lost 5; bases outside the gene matches: 4. The CDR3 sequence is 14 residues long. The CDR3 reads CASSLVGGLDEQYV. Here the CDR3 DNA reads TGCGCCAGCAGCTTGGTGGGGGGACTAGACGAGCAGTACGTC.

CDR3 region: CATRRENYGYTF. CDR3 coding DNA: TGTGCCACCCGAAGGGAGAACTATGGCTACACCTTC. The chain has TRBV6-5 and TRBJ1-2, with D uncertain. Trimming took 10 bases from V and 2 from J, leaving 11 bases between them. This CDR3 spans 12 amino acids. CDR1 is MNHEY and CDR2 is SVGAGI in the germline V gene.

The count of this clone is one. The V and J genes are TRBV7-2 and TRBJ2-3; D not resolved. The CDR3 is 14 amino acids. Germline V gene sequence: CDR1 SGHTA, CDR2 FQGNSA. V was cut by 2 bases and J by 0 bases, with 6 bases left in between. The CDR3 DNA reads TGTGCCAGCAGCTTATTCCCGAGCACAGATACGCAGTATTTT. This translates into CASSLFPSTDTQYF.

This chain connects TRBV24-1 to TRBJ1-1, with 9 bases fitting TRBD1. The CDR3 totals 20 residues. V dropped 2 bases and J dropped 1; count of bases not matched to a gene: 16. The germline CDR1 and CDR2 sequences are KGHDR and SFDVKD. CDR3 nucleotide sequence: TGTGCCACCAGTGATTCCCCTTACCCACCGGGACAGGGAACGAACACTGAAGCTTTCTTT. The encoded protein is CATSDSPYPPGQGTNTEAFF.

This clone was observed once. J is TRBJ2-3 and V is TRBV9; D possibly corresponds to TRBD2 (6 bases). Trimming cost V 7 bases and J 0 bases, with 12 bases left between them. The V gene's germline CDR1 is SGDLS and CDR2 YYNGEE. The CDR3 is made up of 14 amino acids. The CDR3 DNA is TGTGCCAGCGCCGGGGGAGCTAGCACAGATACGCAGTATTTT. It yields the protein CASAGGASTDTQYF.

The V gene is TRBV7-9, the J gene TRBJ2-5; TRBD1 agrees at 7 bases. Germline lookup yields CDR1 SEHNR and CDR2 FQNEAQ (reference sequence). This CDR3 is built from 14 residues. V dropped 6 bases and J dropped 2; count of bases not matched to a gene: 6. The CDR3 reads CASSSDRDQETQYF. In DNA form, the CDR3 reads TGTGCCAGCAGTTCCGACAGGGATCAAGAGACCCAGTACTTC.

The rearrangement uses TRBV11-2 and TRBJ2-7; D is possibly TRBD2 (5 bases). V lost 1 base to trimming and J lost 3 bases, with 7 bases between them. CDR3 length equals 13 residues. Germline V gene sequence: CDR1 SGHAT, CDR2 FQNNGV. This CDR3 is CASSLGGFYEQYF. The DNA for the CDR3 is TGTGCCAGCAGCTTAGGAGGGTTCTACGAGCAGTACTTC.

The V call is TRBV7-9, the J call TRBJ2-7; TRBD1 matches 9 bases. This CDR3 has 17 residues. V shed 4 bases and J 5 bases; nucleotides not matched to a gene: 15. CDR1 and CDR2 (germline): SEHNR, FQNEAQ (reference sequence). The CDR3 region is CASSSLGGTGLFDEQYF. As DNA, the CDR3 is TGTGCCAGCAGCTCACTGGGGGGGACAGGGTTGTTTGACGAGCAGTACTTC.

The chain links TRBV28 to TRBJ1-6; the match to TRBD1 covers 7 bases. From germline, CDR1 is MDHEN and CDR2 SYDVKM. Losses at the gene ends were 4 bases for V and 9 bases for J; bases not matched to a gene: 12. The CDR3 length is 16 residues. DNA of the CDR3: TGTGCCAGCAGTTATATAGGGGGCGCCTCGGGTTCACCCCTCCACTTT. Encoded protein: CASSYIGGASGSPLHF.

In its sample, this clone was seen a few times. The chain has TRBV19 and TRBJ1-4, with 7 nucleotides matching TRBD1. V trimming: 0 bases; J trimming: 12 bases; junction bases outside the gene matches: 4. Germline V gives CDR1 LNHDA, CDR2 SQIVND (reference sequence). The CDR3 length is 13 residues. The CDR3 DNA sequence: TGTGCCAGTAGTATAGACCGGAGGGGGCAACTGTTTTTT. It translates to CASSIDRRGQLFF.

The chain links TRBV9 to TRBJ1-4; D uncertain. CDR3 size: 14 residues. Germline V CDR1 and CDR2: SGDLS, YYNGEE. V shed 2 bases and J shed 6 bases, with 11 bases lying between them. CDR3 amino acids: CASSVGSGDEKLFF. The CDR3 nucleotides are TGTGCCAGCAGCGTGGGTTCCGGGGATGAAAAACTGTTTTTT.

J is TRBJ2-1 and V is TRBV5-4, with D tentatively TRBD1 (5 bases). Looked up from germline, CDR1 is SGHNT and CDR2 is YYREEE (reference sequence). V shed 4 bases and J shed 0 bases, with 14 bases lying between them. The CDR3 covers 16 residues. The CDR3 sequence: CASSLPGALSYNEQFF. CDR3 coding DNA: TGTGCCAGCAGCCTCCCTGGGGCACTCTCCTACAATGAGCAGTTCTTC.

The chain combines TRBV29-1 with TRBJ1-1, with D unclear. Trimming took off 1 base at V and 10 bases at J, with 10 bases between the two ends. Germline CDR1 reads SQVTM; CDR2 reads ANQGSEA. The length of the CDR3 is 11 residues. The CDR3: CSVEVSGRAFF. The CDR3 DNA is TGCAGCGTTGAAGTGTCCGGGAGAGCTTTCTTT. Variable domain in full (rest from reference TRBV29-1 and TRBJ1-1): SAVISQKPSRDICQRGTSLTIQCQVDSQVTMMFWYRQQPGQSLTLIATANQGSEATYESGFVIDKFPISRPNLTFSTLTVSNMSPEDSSIYLCSVEVSGRAFFGQGTRLTVV.

J is TRBJ1-5 and V is TRBV27; no reliable D call. The ends were cut back, 3 bases at V and 7 bases at J, with 16 bases in the middle. CDR1 MNHEY and CDR2 SMNVEV come from the germline V gene (reference sequence). The CDR3 totals 15 residues. CDR3 nucleotide sequence: TGTGCCAGCAGTTTCGGCAGCCAAAGCGGGCAGCCCCAGCATTTT. Amino acids: CASSFGSQSGQPQHF.

This clone was recorded once. This chain connects TRBV18 to TRBJ2-3, with 13 bases lining up with TRBD2. CDR3 length equals 15 residues. Germline CDR1 reads KGHSH; CDR2 reads LQKENI. Trimming at V came to 3 bases and at J to 6 bases, leaving 3 bases not matched to a gene. The CDR3 reads CASSPGLAGVDTQYF. The CDR3 coding sequence is TGTGCCAGCTCACCCGGACTAGCGGGAGTGGATACGCAGTATTTT.

This clone was counted only a few times. The V and J genes are TRBV6-5 and TRBJ2-4; no firm D call. V was shortened by 6 bases and J by 0 bases, with 9 bases between the two germline ends. The germline V gene has CDR1 MNHEY and CDR2 SVGAGI. This CDR3 contains 14 residues. The CDR3 DNA reads TGTGCCAGCAGCCCAGATCTAGCCAAAAACATTCAGTACTTC. It specifies CASSPDLAKNIQYF.

Only a few counts were recorded for this clone. V and J are TRBV7-2 and TRBJ1-1, with TRBD1 matching over 8 bases. CDR1 and CDR2 from the germline V gene are SGHTA and FQGNSA. The ends lost 6 bases at V and 5 bases at J; junction bases unmatched: 14. The CDR3 is 16 amino acids. The CDR3 sequence: CASSWAGGAFGTEAFF. DNA for the CDR3: TGTGCCAGCAGTTGGGCAGGGGGCGCGTTTGGGACTGAAGCTTTCTTT.

The CDR3 DNA reads as TGCGCCAGCAGTTCCAGGGCTGCGAGCTCCTACAATGAGCAGTTCTTC. This encodes CASSSRAASSYNEQFF. The genes are TRBV5-1 and TRBJ2-1; weak D call: TRBD1 (5 bases). The germline V gene encodes CDR1 SGHRS and CDR2 YFSETQ. CDR3 length: 16 residues. Between the trimmed V and J ends, which lost 5 bases and 0 bases, there was a span of 15 bases.

V and J are TRBV2 and TRBJ2-1; 9 bases fit TRBD2. The CDR3 sequence is 16 residues long. The germline gives CDR1 SNHLY, CDR2 FYNNEI. The ends lost 11 bases at V and 7 bases at J; junction bases unmatched: 18. The CDR3: CAVIGASGKPGNEQFF. The DNA of the CDR3 is TGTGCCGTCATCGGGGCTAGCGGGAAACCGGGGAATGAGCAGTTCTTC. Filled out from reference TRBV2 and TRBJ2-1, the complete variable domain reads EPEVTQTPSHQVTQMGQEVILRCVPISNHLYFYWYRQILGQKVEFLVSFYNNEISEKSEIFDDQFSVERPDGSNFTLKIRSTKLEDSAMYFCAVIGASGKPGNEQFFGPGTRLTVL.